The clone carrying this TCR beta chain showed up just a few times. The data belong to a study of response to subunit inactivated influenza vaccine. The ends were cut back, 8 bases at V and 4 bases at J, with 20 bases in the middle. The length of the CDR3 is 16 residues. Germline V gene lookup returns CDR1 MNHEY and CDR2 SMNVEV (reference sequence). Each CDR3 protein gets one entry after TCRdb re-called the RT-PCR reads with MiXCR. The data hold 800,000 to 1,000,000 distinct CDR3 sequences, with about 20% observed a single time. The source material was PBMCs from blood, sampled 5 days after vaccination. The genes are TRBV27 and TRBJ2-2; a possible D gene is TRBD2 (5 bases). The TCR sequence derives from a middle-aged man who received an inactivated influenza vaccine. The CDR3 sequence is CASSEGLKKGTGELFF. CDR3 in DNA: TGTGCCAGCTCTGAAGGACTCAAAAAGGGCACCGGGGAGCTGTTTTTT.